These 23 T cell receptor beta chains came from one sample sequenced in a study of blood T cell repertoires in COVID-19. The protocol was immunoSEQ multiplex PCR, while the TCRdb copy is restricted to in-frame clones and leaves out a portion. The table lists about 130,000 clones, around 80% of them singletons. The sequencing input was peripheral blood. The receptor set was obtained from a man aged 55-75 years who had recovered from COVID-19.

As DNA, the CDR3 is TGTGCCAGCAGCTTGGCCGCGGGGAATGGGAGAAACACCATATATTTT. The encoded protein is CASSLAAGNGRNTIYF. This chain links TRBV5-4 with TRBJ1-3; D is unresolved. Germline V gene sequence: CDR1 SGHNT, CDR2 YYREEE (reference sequence). Trimming left V 0 bases short and J 5 bases short, with 15 bases between. This CDR3 has 16 amino acids.

The table lists this clone with a few counts. The chain recombines TRBV30 with TRBJ1-3; TRBD1 might be the D (5 bases). The CDR3 covers 15 residues. Germline-derived CDR1 and CDR2 are GTSNPN and SVGIG (reference sequence). V was shortened by 0 bases and J by 3 bases, with 12 bases between the two germline ends. The CDR3 sequence: CAWSVRGAHGNTIYF. The DNA of the CDR3 is TGTGCCTGGAGTGTACGTGGGGCTCATGGAAACACCATATATTTT.

This rearrangement joins TRBV11-2 to TRBJ2-7; D is perhaps TRBD2 (5 bases). This CDR3 comprises 12 residues. CDR1 SGHAT and CDR2 FQNNGV come from the germline V gene. Trimming removed 5 bases from V and 2 bases from J, with 7 bases in between. CDR3 in amino acids: CASSPGTYEQYF. CDR3 sequence (DNA): TGTGCCAGCAGCCCCGGGACCTACGAGCAGTACTTC.

The chain carries TRBV11-1 and TRBJ1-1; 7 bases are a match to TRBD1. Germline V gene data show CDR1 as SGHAT and CDR2 as FQDESV (reference sequence). The CDR3 is 13 residues long. The V gene end was trimmed by 6 bases and the J gene end by 6 bases; junction bases not matched to a gene: 7. CDR3 DNA: TGTGCCAGCAGGGCAGACAGGGTCGCTGAAGCTTTCTTT. Its protein product is CASRADRVAEAFF.

CDR3 sequence reads: CASSLGGGDMNTEAFF. The DNA for the CDR3 is TGTGCCAGCAGTTTGGGGGGAGGCGATATGAACACTGAAGCTTTCTTT. The chain couples TRBV27 to TRBJ1-1; TRBD1 might be the D (5 bases). V was clipped by 3 bases and J by 0 bases, with 14 bases between them. The CDR3 totals 16 residues. Germline CDR1 MNHEY, CDR2 SMNVEV (reference sequence).

The rearrangement links TRBV18 to TRBJ2-7; D might be TRBD2 (5 bases). The CDR3 totals 14 residues. The germline gives CDR1 KGHSH, CDR2 LQKENI. Between the trimmed V and J ends, which lost 5 bases and 6 bases, there was a span of 17 bases. CDR3: CASSMSNREGEQYF. The DNA of the CDR3 is TGTGCCAGCTCAATGTCAAATCGCGAGGGCGAGCAGTACTTC.

The chain uses TRBV3-1 (or the pseudogene TRBV3-2) and TRBJ2-5; maybe TRBD1 (5 bases). Germline V gene sequence: CDR1 LGHDT, CDR2 YNNKEL (reference sequence). Deletions cut 4 bases from V and 5 bases from J, with 17 bases between. This CDR3 is built from 15 residues. CDR3 in DNA: TGTGCCAGCAGCCCCCCACTGTCCAAGGGGGAGACCCAGTACTTC. This gives the protein CASSPPLSKGETQYF.

The chain joins TRBV3-1 (or the pseudogene TRBV3-2) to TRBJ1-3; D uncertain. CDR3 length: 14 amino acids. V was cut by 1 base and J by 4 bases, with 8 bases left in between. In germline, CDR1 is LGHDT, CDR2 YNNKEL (reference sequence). The CDR3 reads CASSQGQLGNTIYF. CDR3 sequence (DNA): TGTGCCAGCAGCCAAGGACAATTGGGAAACACCATATATTTT.

The rearrangement joins TRBV15 to TRBJ1-3, with a possible D match to TRBD1 (6 bases). The CDR3 runs to 15 residues. CDR1 and CDR2 from the germline V gene are LNHNV and YYDKDF (reference sequence). V was pared by 0 bases and J by 1 base, with 7 bases between. CDR3: CATSRDQGSGNTIYF. In nucleotides, the CDR3 is TGTGCCACCAGCAGAGATCAGGGGTCTGGAAACACCATATATTTT.

In this sample, this clone turned up many times. This chain links TRBV5-6 with TRBJ1-1; tentatively, D is TRBD1 (5 bases). Germline CDR1 SGHDT, CDR2 YYEEEE. The CDR3 is 14 residues long. V gave up 1 base and J gave up 4 bases, with 11 bases separating them. The CDR3 here is CASSLTGGGTEAFF. The CDR3 nucleotides read TGTGCCAGCAGCTTGACGGGGGGAGGCACTGAAGCTTTCTTT.

The rearrangement uses TRBV9 and TRBJ1-4, with TRBD1 matching 9 bases. The CDR3 runs to 15 residues. The V gene end was trimmed by 4 bases and the J gene end by 8 bases; junction bases not matched to a gene: 9. CDR1 and CDR2 (germline): SGDLS, YYNGEE. Written as DNA, the CDR3 is TGTGCCAGCAGCATCTCGACAGGGGGTAGCGAAAAACTGTTTTTT. Translation: CASSISTGGSEKLFF.

This chain connects TRBV18 to TRBJ2-7; 9 bases fit TRBD1. This CDR3 region has 15 residues. V lost 4 bases and J lost 1; bases outside the gene matches: 5. CDR1 is KGHSH and CDR2 is LQKENI in the germline V gene. CDR3 sequence reads: CASSLDRGFSYEQYF. The CDR3 region has the DNA TGTGCCAGCTCACTGGACAGGGGTTTTTCCTACGAGCAGTACTTC.

J is TRBJ2-1 and V is TRBV5-5; 14 bases are shared with TRBD2. The CDR3 runs to 14 residues. V lost 4 bases, J lost 9 bases, and 3 bases stayed unmatched. Germline V gene lookup returns CDR1 SGHKS and CDR2 YYEKEE (reference sequence). The CDR3 DNA sequence: TGTGCCAGCAGCCAGGGACTAGCGGGAGCTGAGCAGTTCTTC. This sequence encodes CASSQGLAGAEQFF.

The chain has TRBV18 and TRBJ2-4; tentatively, D is TRBD2 (6 bases). In germline, CDR1 is KGHSH, CDR2 LQKENI. The CDR3 spans 12 residues. V lost 0 bases to trimming and J lost 9 bases, with 6 bases between them. The CDR3 region is CASSPPGGIQYF. The CDR3 region has the DNA TGTGCCAGCTCACCACCCGGGGGCATTCAGTACTTC. Full variable domain (outside the CDR3, taken from reference TRBV18 and TRBJ2-4): NAGVMQNPRHLVRRRGQEARLRCSPMKGHSHVYWYRQLPEEGLKFMVYLQKENIIDESGMPKERFSAEFPKEGPSILRIQQVVRGDSAAYFCASSPPGGIQYFGAGTRLSVL.

This chain links TRBV18 with TRBJ1-2, with D unclear. Trimming removed 0 bases at V and 10 bases at J, with 15 bases between. Germline V gives CDR1 KGHSH, CDR2 LQKENI. The CDR3 is made up of 14 amino acids. CDR3 bases: TGTGCCAGCTCACCACCGTCCAGACAAGGTGCCTACACCTTC. This gives the protein CASSPPSRQGAYTF.

Ten or more counts support this clone. The V and J genes are TRBV4-1 and TRBJ2-5; TRBD2 agrees at 13 bases. From germline, CDR1 is MGHRA and CDR2 YSYEKL. Unmatched junction bases numbered 2, after V lost 3 bases and J lost 1 base. The CDR3 runs 16 residues. CDR3 amino acids: CASSQTSGGFQETQYF. Written as DNA, the CDR3 is TGCGCCAGCAGCCAGACTAGCGGGGGGTTCCAAGAGACCCAGTACTTC.

V usage is TRBV6-1 and J usage is TRBJ2-5; TRBD2 matches 8 bases. This CDR3 spans 15 amino acids. V shed 1 base, J shed 1 base, and the junction held 2 bases outside the gene matches. Germline lookup yields CDR1 MNHNS and CDR2 SASEGT. In DNA, the CDR3 is TGTGCCAGCAGTGAAGGTAGCGGGATCCAAGAGACCCAGTACTTC. Residues: CASSEGSGIQETQYF.

The CDR3 nucleotides read TGTGCCAGCAGCGCTGACAGCGATACGCAGTATTTT. Translating it yields CASSADSDTQYF. J is TRBJ2-3 and V is TRBV6-4, with D perhaps TRBD1 (5 bases). Between the trimmed V and J ends, which lost 6 bases and 6 bases, there was a span of 10 bases. Germline CDR1 reads MRHNA; CDR2 reads SNTAGT. The length of the CDR3 is 12 residues.

This clone was counted between two and nine times. Its ends do not fully match the called genes, so a read error is possible. The chain has TRBV4-1 and TRBJ1-1; TRBD1 is a possible D gene (5 bases). CDR3 length equals 15 residues. Germline lookup yields CDR1 MGHRA and CDR2 YSYEKL. Here the CDR3 reads CASSQISGLNTEAFF. The CDR3, as DNA: TGCGCCAGCAGCCAAATATCAGGGTTGAATACTGAAGCTTTCTTT.

The chain recombines TRBV15 with TRBJ1-3; D gene ambiguous. The CDR3 is 16 amino acids. Trimming pared 0 bases from V and 0 bases from J, leaving 9 bases between. Germline V gene sequence: CDR1 LNHNV, CDR2 YYDKDF (reference sequence). The CDR3 region is CATSRDRGSSGNTIYF. CDR3 bases: TGTGCCACCAGCAGAGATCGGGGATCCTCTGGAAACACCATATATTTT. The complete variable domain, with remaining parts taken from reference TRBV15 and TRBJ1-3, reads DAMVIQNPRYQVTQFGKPVTLSCSQTLNHNVMYWYQQKSSQAPKLLFHYYDKDFNNEADTPDNFQSRRPNTSFCFLDIRSPGLGDTAMYLCATSRDRGSSGNTIYFGEGSWLTVV.

As DNA, the CDR3 is TGTGCCTGGAGTACCGTCGGTGTGGCCGAGGTGAATGGCTACACCTTC. Amino acid sequence: CAWSTVGVAEVNGYTF. The chain carries TRBV30 and TRBJ1-2; the D is unclear. Germline lookup yields CDR1 GTSNPN and CDR2 SVGIG (reference sequence). The CDR3 is 16 amino acids. The V end was cut by 2 bases, the J end by 6 bases, with 22 bases between.

The chain links TRBV4-3 to TRBJ1-2, with D perhaps TRBD1 (5 bases). The CDR3 has 14 amino acids. Germline-derived CDR1 and CDR2 are LGHNA and YSLEER. V was pared by 4 bases and J by 7 bases, with 16 bases between. CDR3 sequence reads: CASSLQGGTAGYTF. The DNA of the CDR3 is TGCGCCAGCAGCCTTCAAGGAGGGACGGCTGGCTACACCTTC.

Here the CDR3 reads CASSKDTPYFAEAFF. The CDR3 nucleotides are TGTGCCAGCAGCAAAGACACCCCGTATTTCGCTGAAGCTTTCTTT. The chain has TRBV11-2 and TRBJ1-1; D is unclear. The ends were cut back, 5 bases at V and 6 bases at J, with 19 bases in the middle. This CDR3 has 15 amino acids. The germline V gene encodes CDR1 SGHAT and CDR2 FQNNGV.